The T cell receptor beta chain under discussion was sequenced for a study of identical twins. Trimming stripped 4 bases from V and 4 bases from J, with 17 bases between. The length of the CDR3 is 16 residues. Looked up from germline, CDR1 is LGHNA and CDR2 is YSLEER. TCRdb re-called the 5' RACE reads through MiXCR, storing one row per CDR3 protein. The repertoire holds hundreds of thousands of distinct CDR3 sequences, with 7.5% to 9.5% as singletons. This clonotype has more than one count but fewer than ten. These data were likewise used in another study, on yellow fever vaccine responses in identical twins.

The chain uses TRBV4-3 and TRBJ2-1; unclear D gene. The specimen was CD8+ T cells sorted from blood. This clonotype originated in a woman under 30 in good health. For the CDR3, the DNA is TGCGCCAGCAGCCCAAGCCTTCTCACTGGATACAATGAGCAGTTCTTC. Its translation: CASSPSLLTGYNEQFF.